This T cell receptor (beta chain) was sequenced during a study of early T cells in non-severe SARS-CoV-2 infection (dated by TCRdb to the early 2020s). Broadly, across the study: Because TCR sequencing relied on bulk RNA taken from unsorted whole blood, pairing of alpha and beta chains was not possible. Findings and caveats that apply to the study as a whole: VDJdb matching was skewed toward anti-spike CD8 responses, so virus-specific expansions were likely underestimated and private and CD4 specificities were missed.

V is pared back by 10 bases and J by 3 bases, with 13 bases lying between the germline termini. From a lookup of the germline V gene, CDR1 and CDR2 are ENHRY and SYGVKD. The CDR3 runs 12 amino acids, cysteine and phenylalanine included. Only the CDR3 DNA stays, 36 bases, in frame from base 1. To prepare the library, 5' RACE was applied. Sequencing was carried out with a NextSeq 500. In the TCR library protocol, unique molecular identifiers were attached to individual cDNA molecules to correct for PCR bias and sequencing error. TCR alpha and beta chains were both sequenced, and the abundances of alpha and beta sequences in each sample were closely correlated with each other. Processing in the source paper ran as follows. Decombinator V4 was used to annotate the V gene, J gene and CDR3 of the TCR sequences. TCRs were defined as expanded if a significant change between any two time points was detected under a Poisson model with p below 0.0001. TCR abundances were normalised to the total number of TCRs sequenced per sample and expressed as counts per million. MAIT TCRs were defined by TRAV1-2 paired with TRAJ12, TRAJ20 or TRAJ33, and iNKT TCRs by TRAV10 paired with TRAJ18. VDJdb, accessed on 1 November 2021, was searched for TCRs annotated for CMV, EBV and SARS-CoV-2, and TCRs annotated for more than one antigen were excluded. Using fastp at Q25 and MiXCR, TCRdb reprocessed the public reads and kept productive beta chains. Rows with one shared CDR3 protein collapse into an entry with the most common genes and DNA. The V and J calls, along with clone size, are taken from TCRdb and not from the paper's own processing. This sample holds about 18,000 distinct CDR3 sequences; roughly 6.1% were observed only once. The ten most abundant clones make up 6.3% of the sample.

This clonotype has a count of ten or more. The target of this receptor is not known. Qualities for individual bases were not recorded, and no much larger clone is one base off. A case-control design nested within a healthcare worker cohort in London, UK, was used, with weekly nasopharyngeal swab PCR tests and blood sampling performed. Healthcare workers were enrolled in the week of the UK lockdown, from 23 to 31 March 2020, and were followed every week for up to roughly 16 weeks. Sample: whole blood. This TCR derives from an adult who was a healthcare worker with PCR-confirmed SARS-CoV-2 infection or an uninfected control (not recorded which). The rearrangement joined TRBV10-3 to TRBJ2-7; the D gene cannot be named for sure. This receptor has the CDR3 CATHGPGYEQYF. The bases read TGTGCCACCCATGGGCCTGGCTACGAGCAGTACTTC.